This TCR beta chain was identified in a study of T cells in Graves' hyperthyroidism and ophthalmopathy. On the study more broadly: Peripheral blood was taken when the disease was first diagnosed, before any treatment began.

This clonotype was picked up many times. Its specificity is unknown. There were TCR beta CDR3 regions amplified from RNA transcripts. A first-round RT-PCR of the TCR CDR3 used the HTBI primer set. TCRdb recomputed calls from the multiplex PCR reads with MiXCR, one row per CDR3 protein. Counted here are approximately 380,000 distinct CDR3 sequences, 18% occurring once; the ten biggest clones make up roughly two fifths. Approximately 10 ml of fresh peripheral blood supplied the PBMCs. Study conclusions and caveats: A model built on 13 V-J features separated ophthalmopathy from stable hyperthyroidism.

Germline CDR1 reads SGHRS; CDR2 reads YFSETQ. Trimming removed 6 bases at V and 4 bases at J, with 13 bases between. This CDR3 has 14 amino acids. The V call is TRBV5-1, the J call TRBJ2-2; D not resolved. The source material was blood. The clonotype was recovered from a man younger than 35 with Graves' ophthalmopathy. CDR3 DNA: TGCGCCAGCACCGAAGTCCCGAGCACCGGGGAGCTGTTTTTT. The encoded protein is CASTEVPSTGELFF.